This T cell receptor beta chain stems from a study of CD8 T cells in Susac syndrome. While serving as controls, healthy donors were matched for age and sex. When the RNA was reverse transcribed, random hexamers were used with an input of roughly 0.5 to 1 ug. TCRdb reprocessed the immunoSEQ multiplex PCR reads via MiXCR and lists one record per CDR3 protein. The sample contains 160,000 or so distinct CDR3 sequences, about 91% of which appear only once. The source of this sequence is a human donor in good health. The sequenced sample was CD4+ T cells from PBMCs.

The CDR3 protein is CSARKTGGNQPQHF. The CDR3 DNA follows: TGCAGTGCTAGGAAGACAGGGGGTAATCAGCCCCAGCATTTT. The rearrangement uses TRBV20-1 and TRBJ1-5; 9 bases align to TRBD1. The CDR3 runs to 14 residues. With 3 bases clipped from V and 4 bases from J, the junction kept 4 bases outside the gene matches. The germline V gene has CDR1 DFQATT and CDR2 SNEGSKA (reference sequence).